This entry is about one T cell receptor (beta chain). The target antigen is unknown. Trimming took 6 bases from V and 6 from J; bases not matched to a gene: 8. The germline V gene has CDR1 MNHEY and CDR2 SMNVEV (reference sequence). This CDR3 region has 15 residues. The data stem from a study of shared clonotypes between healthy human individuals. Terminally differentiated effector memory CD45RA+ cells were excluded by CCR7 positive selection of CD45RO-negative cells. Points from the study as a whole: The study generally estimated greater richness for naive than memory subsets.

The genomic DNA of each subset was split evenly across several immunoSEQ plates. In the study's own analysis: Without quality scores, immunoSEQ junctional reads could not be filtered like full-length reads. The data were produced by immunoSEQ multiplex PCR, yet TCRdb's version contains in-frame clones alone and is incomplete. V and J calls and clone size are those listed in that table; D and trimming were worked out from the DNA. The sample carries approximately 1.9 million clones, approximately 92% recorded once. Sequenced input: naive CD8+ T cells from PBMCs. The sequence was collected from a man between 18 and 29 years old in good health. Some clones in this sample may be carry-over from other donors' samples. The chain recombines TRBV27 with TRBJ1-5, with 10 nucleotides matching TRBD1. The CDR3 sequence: CASRTGTGEGQPQHF. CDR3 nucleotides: TGTGCCAGCAGAACTGGGACAGGGGAGGGTCAGCCCCAGCATTTT.